The 25 T cell receptor beta chains below were found in one sample sequenced in a study of T cell responses to AZD1222 COVID-19 vaccine. Here immunoSEQ multiplex PCR was the method, and the copy in TCRdb shows in-frame clones only, minus some. This table holds over 85,000 clones, roughly 91% found once. Sample: peripheral blood, taken on day 0 of AZD1222 vaccination. The source of these receptors is an adult in good health.

The CDR3 sequence: CASSPGTGYNEQFF. CDR3 DNA: TGCGCCAGCAGCCCCGGGACAGGCTACAATGAGCAGTTCTTC. The chain joins TRBV5-1 to TRBJ2-1; 8 bases agree with TRBD1. This CDR3 region has 14 residues. CDR1 SGHRS and CDR2 YFSETQ come from the germline V gene. V gave up 4 bases and J gave up 3 bases; unmatched junction bases: 3.

This sequence joins TRBV19 and TRBJ2-3; D might be TRBD1 (6 bases). CDR1 is LNHDA and CDR2 is SQIVND in the germline V gene (reference sequence). This CDR3 region has 14 residues. The CDR3 bases are TGTGCTTCCCATCTCAGGGGCGACACAGATACGCAGTATTTT. It translates to CASHLRGDTDTQYF.

The chain uses TRBV5-1 and TRBJ2-1; perhaps TRBD2 as D (6 bases). CDR3 length: 17 residues. V dropped 4 bases and J dropped 0 bases, with 17 bases sitting between them. Germline CDR1 and CDR2: SGHRS and YFSETQ. The chain's CDR3 is CASSVLPSGSSYNEQFF. The CDR3, as DNA: TGCGCCAGCAGCGTACTGCCTTCCGGGAGCTCCTACAATGAGCAGTTCTTC.

This chain connects TRBV27 to TRBJ2-5; TRBD1 might be the D (5 bases). V was shortened by 5 bases and J by 0 bases, with 13 bases between the two germline ends. This CDR3 is built from 15 residues. The germline gives CDR1 MNHEY, CDR2 SMNVEV (reference sequence). As DNA, the CDR3 is TGTGCCAGCAGTCTGGCAGGGCAAAACCAAGAGACCCAGTACTTC. It specifies CASSLAGQNQETQYF.

The chain joins TRBV28 to TRBJ1-6; 7 positions match TRBD1. Germline CDR1 is MDHEN and CDR2 is SYDVKM. Trimming took 3 bases from V and 4 from J; bases not matched to a gene: 0. The CDR3 totals 14 residues. CDR3 DNA: TGTGCCAGCAGTTTGGGACAGTATAATTCACCCCTCCACTTT. Translated: CASSLGQYNSPLHF.

The V and J genes are TRBV10-3 and TRBJ2-5; 11 nucleotides agree with TRBD2. This CDR3 has 15 amino acids. Germline V gene sequence: CDR1 ENHRY, CDR2 SYGVKD. Unmatched junction bases numbered 4, after V lost 5 bases and J lost 2 bases. Here the CDR3 DNA reads TGTGCCATCAGTCCTACTAGCGGGGGACAAGAGACCCAGTACTTC. Translating it yields CAISPTSGGQETQYF.

The chain couples TRBV2 to TRBJ1-4, with a weak D call TRBD1 (5 bases). V dropped 3 bases and J dropped 8 bases, with 16 bases sitting between them. The CDR3 is made up of 15 amino acids. From germline, CDR1 is SNHLY and CDR2 FYNNEI. The CDR3 is CASSDRGTGGEKLFF. The CDR3 DNA is TGTGCCAGCAGTGATAGGGGCACGGGAGGGGAAAAACTGTTTTTT.

J is TRBJ1-1 and V is TRBV19; 7 bases are a match to TRBD1. CDR3 length: 14 residues. CDR1 and CDR2 from the germline V gene are LNHDA and SQIVND (reference sequence). Trimming took 4 bases from V and 7 from J; bases not matched to a gene: 9. This chain's CDR3 is CASSTQQGLGEAFF. The CDR3 DNA sequence: TGTGCCAGTAGTACCCAACAGGGGCTCGGTGAAGCTTTCTTT.

This chain links TRBV9 with TRBJ1-3; 7 bases map to TRBD1. This CDR3 comprises 17 residues. Germline V gives CDR1 SGDLS, CDR2 YYNGEE. Trimming at V came to 0 bases and at J to 0 bases, leaving 6 bases not matched to a gene. The CDR3 reads CASSVGGDSFSGNTIYF. CDR3 nucleotides: TGTGCCAGCAGCGTAGGAGGGGACAGCTTCTCTGGAAACACCATATATTTT.

The chain carries TRBV6-6 and TRBJ1-5; tentative D call: TRBD1 (6 bases). The V end was cut by 7 bases, the J end by 9 bases, with 16 bases between. The CDR3 sequence is 13 residues long. The germline gives CDR1 MNHNY, CDR2 SVGAGI (reference sequence). CDR3: CASTLRGPGPQHF. Here the CDR3 DNA reads TGTGCCAGCACTCTGCGGGGGCCTGGGCCCCAGCATTTT.

This clone was counted a single time. This chain joins TRBV5-8 and TRBJ1-4; 7 bases line up with TRBD1. This CDR3 is 14 amino acids long. Unmatched junction bases numbered 6, after V lost 4 bases and J lost 6 bases. CDR1 and CDR2 (germline): SGHTS, YDEGEE. The DNA of the CDR3 is TGTGCCAGCAGCACCGGACAGGCAGATGAAAAACTGTTTTTT. The encoded protein is CASSTGQADEKLFF. The full variable domain, rest sourced from reference TRBV5-8 and TRBJ1-4, is EAGVTQSPTHLIKTRGQQATLRCSPISGHTSVYWYQQALGLGLQFLLWYDEGEERNRGNFPPRFSGRQFPNYSSELNVNALELEDSALYLCASSTGQADEKLFFGSGTQLSVL.

The genes are TRBV28 and TRBJ2-1; D is unclear. The CDR3 has 14 amino acids. Trimming removed 2 bases at V and 7 bases at J, with 12 bases between. Germline assignment: CDR1 MDHEN and CDR2 SYDVKM. The CDR3 region is CASSLSLGQNEQFF. The DNA for the CDR3 is TGTGCCAGCAGTTTAAGTTTAGGCCAGAATGAGCAGTTCTTC. The full variable domain, completed using reference TRBV28 and TRBJ2-1, is DVKVTQSSRYLVKRTGEKVFLECVQDMDHENMFWYRQDPGLGLRLIYFSYDVKMKEKGDIPEGYSVSREKKERFSLILESASTNQTSMYLCASSLSLGQNEQFFGPGTRLTVL.

The rearrangement joins TRBV28 to TRBJ2-1; no definite D call. Per germline, CDR1 MDHEN and CDR2 SYDVKM. This CDR3 spans 12 amino acids. V lost 2 bases to trimming and J lost 12 bases, with 11 bases between them. Here the CDR3 DNA reads TGTGCCAGCAGTTTACCCGAATTGGGGCAGTTCTTC. It encodes CASSLPELGQFF.

The genes are TRBV28 and TRBJ1-2; D gene ambiguous. CDR1 is MDHEN and CDR2 is SYDVKM in the germline V gene. The ends were cut back, 2 bases at V and 4 bases at J, with 8 bases in the middle. This CDR3 spans 13 amino acids. For the CDR3, the DNA is TGTGCCAGCAGTTTACCCGGGATCTATGGCTACACCTTC. Translated: CASSLPGIYGYTF.

This chain uses TRBV11-3 with TRBJ2-5; TRBD1 aligns across 10 bases. This CDR3 spans 16 amino acids. Germline V lookup: CDR1 SGHNT, CDR2 YENEEA. The J segment lost 2 bases and the V segment lost 6 bases, leaving 9 bases of the junction unmatched. CDR3 residues: CASSQGQGDIQETQYF. For the CDR3, the DNA is TGTGCCAGCAGTCAAGGACAGGGGGATATTCAAGAGACCCAGTACTTC.

V is TRBV18 and J is TRBJ1-1; D gene ambiguous. This CDR3 is 19 amino acids long. Trimming shortened V by 2 bases and J by 0 bases, and 22 bases separated the two germline ends. Germline assignment: CDR1 KGHSH and CDR2 LQKENI. In DNA, the CDR3 is TGTGCCAGCTCACCAGTCGTTGTGACCGAGGGCGGTATGAACACTGAAGCTTTCTTT. It is translated as CASSPVVVTEGGMNTEAFF.

The gene calls are TRBV12-5 and TRBJ1-5; D gene ambiguous. Germline CDR1 reads LGHNT; CDR2 reads FRNRAP. The CDR3 extends over 13 amino acids. The germline V and J ends were trimmed by 1 base and 6 bases, with 7 bases remaining between them. The CDR3 region has the DNA TGTGCTAGTGGTTTGGACGTAGGTCAGCCCCAGCATTTT. Protein sequence: CASGLDVGQPQHF.

V usage is TRBV6-4 and J usage is TRBJ2-3; possible D gene TRBD2, 5 bases. Germline-derived CDR1 and CDR2 are MRHNA and SNTAGT. Trimming removed 3 bases from V and 1 base from J, with 11 bases in between. This CDR3 comprises 15 residues. The CDR3 loop reads CASSDRGSGTDTQYF. The DNA of the CDR3 is TGTGCCAGCAGTGATCGGGGATCGGGCACAGATACGCAGTATTTT.

The chain uses TRBV2 and TRBJ2-7; D possibly uses TRBD1 or TRBD2 (5 bases each). There are 15 residues in the CDR3. In germline, CDR1 is SNHLY, CDR2 FYNNEI. Trimming stripped 1 base from V and 3 bases from J, with 13 bases between. CDR3 nucleotides: TGTGCCAGCAGTGAAGGTGGGGGTTGGGGCTACGAGCAGTACTTC. Translating it yields CASSEGGGWGYEQYF.

The V call is TRBV28, the J call TRBJ1-6; no clear D gene. Trimming removed 6 bases from V and 0 bases from J, with 21 bases in between. This CDR3 has 19 amino acids. The germline V gene has CDR1 MDHEN and CDR2 SYDVKM. The CDR3 sequence: CASRLPLGGRSSYNSPLHF. The DNA of the CDR3 is TGTGCCAGCAGACTACCCCTGGGTGGGAGGAGCTCCTATAATTCACCCCTCCACTTT.

The chain recombines TRBV6-5 with TRBJ1-4; tentatively, D is TRBD1 (5 bases). Trimming left V 0 bases short and J 0 bases short, with 8 bases between. There are 16 residues in the CDR3. Germline CDR1 is MNHEY and CDR2 is SVGAGI. CDR3 sequence: CASSYSQGATNEKLFF. DNA of the CDR3: TGTGCCAGCAGTTACTCCCAGGGTGCAACTAATGAAAAACTGTTTTTT.

The V and J genes are TRBV18 and TRBJ2-7; tentatively, D is TRBD2 (7 bases). The CDR3 covers 14 residues. Trimming removed 2 bases from V and 5 bases from J, with 13 bases in between. From germline, CDR1 is KGHSH and CDR2 LQKENI. The CDR3 is CASSPAGAGDEQYF. DNA of the CDR3: TGTGCCAGCTCACCAGCGGGGGCAGGGGACGAGCAGTACTTC.

The rearrangement joins TRBV6-5 to TRBJ2-3, with D possibly TRBD1 on 5 matching bases. CDR3 length equals 13 residues. Between the trimmed V and J ends, which lost 6 bases and 2 bases, there was a span of 9 bases. Germline-derived CDR1 and CDR2 are MNHEY and SVGAGI. The CDR3 bases are TGTGCCAGCAGCCGCGGACACACAGATACGCAGTATTTT. Protein sequence: CASSRGHTDTQYF.

The V gene is TRBV4-3, the J gene TRBJ2-4; D possibly corresponds to TRBD2 (6 bases). The CDR3 length is 14 residues. Deletions cut 2 bases from V and 8 bases from J, with 13 bases between. The germline V gene encodes CDR1 LGHNA and CDR2 YSLEER. CDR3 sequence (DNA): TGCGCCAGCAGCCAAAGACTAGTTGGGGACATTCAGTACTTC. It translates to CASSQRLVGDIQYF.

The chain combines TRBV15 with TRBJ1-6, with D maybe TRBD1 (6 bases). V was clipped by 1 base and J by 5 bases, with 6 bases between them. CDR3 length: 14 residues. Germline V gene data show CDR1 as LNHNV and CDR2 as YYDKDF (reference sequence). CDR3 residues: CATSRAGDNSPLHF. The CDR3 region has the DNA TGTGCCACCAGCAGAGCAGGGGATAATTCACCCCTCCACTTT.